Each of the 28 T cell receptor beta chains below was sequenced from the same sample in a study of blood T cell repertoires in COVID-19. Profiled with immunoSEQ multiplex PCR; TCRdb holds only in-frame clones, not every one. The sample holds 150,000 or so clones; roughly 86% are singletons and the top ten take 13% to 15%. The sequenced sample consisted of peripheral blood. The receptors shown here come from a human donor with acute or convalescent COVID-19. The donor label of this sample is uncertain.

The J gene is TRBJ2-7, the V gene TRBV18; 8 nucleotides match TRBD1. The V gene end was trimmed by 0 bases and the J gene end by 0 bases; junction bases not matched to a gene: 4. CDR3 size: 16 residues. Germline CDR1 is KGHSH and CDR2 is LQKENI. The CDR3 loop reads CASSPPGQGRSYEQYF. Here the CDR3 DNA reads TGTGCCAGCTCACCACCCGGACAGGGCCGCTCCTACGAGCAGTACTTC.

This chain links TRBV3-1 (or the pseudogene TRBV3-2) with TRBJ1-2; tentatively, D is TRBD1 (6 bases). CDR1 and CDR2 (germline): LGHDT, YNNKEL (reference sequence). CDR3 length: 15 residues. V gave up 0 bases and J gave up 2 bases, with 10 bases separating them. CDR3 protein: CASSQEGTGNYGYTF. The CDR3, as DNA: TGTGCCAGCAGCCAAGAAGGAACAGGGAACTATGGCTACACCTTC.

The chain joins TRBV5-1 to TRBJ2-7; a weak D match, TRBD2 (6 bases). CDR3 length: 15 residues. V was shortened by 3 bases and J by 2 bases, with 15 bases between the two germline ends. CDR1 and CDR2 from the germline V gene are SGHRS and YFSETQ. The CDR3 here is CASSSSGGATYEQYF. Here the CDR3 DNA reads TGCGCCAGCAGCTCTTCCGGGGGTGCCACCTACGAGCAGTACTTC.

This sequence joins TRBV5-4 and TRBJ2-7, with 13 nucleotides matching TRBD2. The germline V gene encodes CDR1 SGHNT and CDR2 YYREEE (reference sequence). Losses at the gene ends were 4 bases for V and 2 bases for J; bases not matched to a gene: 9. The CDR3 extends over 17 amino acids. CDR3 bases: TGTGCCAGCAGCGCTCGGACTAGCGGGGGCAAAGCCTACGAGCAGTACTTC. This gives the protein CASSARTSGGKAYEQYF.

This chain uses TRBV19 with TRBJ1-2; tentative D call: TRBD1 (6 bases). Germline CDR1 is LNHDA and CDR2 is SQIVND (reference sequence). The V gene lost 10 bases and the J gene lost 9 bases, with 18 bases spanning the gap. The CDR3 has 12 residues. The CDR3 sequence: CATADRTWCYTF. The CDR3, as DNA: TGTGCCACCGCAGACAGGACGTGGTGCTACACCTTC.

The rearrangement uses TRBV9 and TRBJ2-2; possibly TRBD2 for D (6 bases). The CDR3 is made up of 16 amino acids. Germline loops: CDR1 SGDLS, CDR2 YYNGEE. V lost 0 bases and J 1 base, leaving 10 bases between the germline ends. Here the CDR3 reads CASSVVEGWNTGELFF. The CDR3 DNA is TGTGCCAGCAGCGTAGTGGAGGGGTGGAACACCGGGGAGCTGTTTTTT.

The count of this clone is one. CDR3 amino acids: CASSSMVSQGGQPQHF. The CDR3 nucleotides read TGTGCCAGCAGTTCTATGGTATCGCAGGGAGGTCAGCCCCAGCATTTT. V gene TRBV27 combines with J gene TRBJ1-5; perhaps TRBD1 as D (5 bases). CDR3 length: 16 amino acids. Germline V gene sequence: CDR1 MNHEY, CDR2 SMNVEV (reference sequence). V lost 4 bases to trimming and J lost 6 bases, with 19 bases between them.

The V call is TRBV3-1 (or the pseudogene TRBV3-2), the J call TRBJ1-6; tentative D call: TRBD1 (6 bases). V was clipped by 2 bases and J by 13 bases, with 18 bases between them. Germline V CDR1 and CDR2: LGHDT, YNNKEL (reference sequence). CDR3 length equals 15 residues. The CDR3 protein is CASSQLGAAGSPLHF. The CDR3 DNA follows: TGTGCCAGCAGCCAATTGGGGGCCGCTGGGTCGCCCCTCCACTTT.

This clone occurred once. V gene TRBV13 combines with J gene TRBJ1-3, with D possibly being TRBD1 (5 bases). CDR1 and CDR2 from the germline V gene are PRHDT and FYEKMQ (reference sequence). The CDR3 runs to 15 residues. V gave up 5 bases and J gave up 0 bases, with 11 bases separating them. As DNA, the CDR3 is TGTGCCAGCAGCAGCAGGGCCTACTCTGGAAACACCATATATTTT. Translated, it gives CASSSRAYSGNTIYF.

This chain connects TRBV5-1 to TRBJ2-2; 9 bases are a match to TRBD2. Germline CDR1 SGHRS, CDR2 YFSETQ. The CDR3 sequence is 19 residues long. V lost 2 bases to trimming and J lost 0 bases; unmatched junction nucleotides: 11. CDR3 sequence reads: CASSFPEIAGATNTGELFF. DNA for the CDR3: TGCGCCAGCAGCTTCCCCGAAATAGCGGGAGCTACGAACACCGGGGAGCTGTTTTTT.

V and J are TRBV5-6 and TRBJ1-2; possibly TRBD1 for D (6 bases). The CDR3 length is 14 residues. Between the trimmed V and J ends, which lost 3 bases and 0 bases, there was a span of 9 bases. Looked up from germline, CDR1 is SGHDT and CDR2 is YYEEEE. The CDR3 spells CASSSAGANYGYTF. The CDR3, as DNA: TGTGCCAGCAGCTCGGCAGGGGCTAACTATGGCTACACCTTC.

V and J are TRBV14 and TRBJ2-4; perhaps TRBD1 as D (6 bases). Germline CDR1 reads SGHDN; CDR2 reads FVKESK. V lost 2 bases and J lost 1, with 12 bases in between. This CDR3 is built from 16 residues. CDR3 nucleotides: TGTGCCAGCAGCCAATTGGGGGCGGCGGCCAAAAACATTCAGTACTTC. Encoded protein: CASSQLGAAAKNIQYF.

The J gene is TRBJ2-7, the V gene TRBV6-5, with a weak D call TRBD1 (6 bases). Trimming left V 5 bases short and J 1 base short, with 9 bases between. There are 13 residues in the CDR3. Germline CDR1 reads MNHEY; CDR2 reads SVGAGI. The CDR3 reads CASSRTASYEQYF. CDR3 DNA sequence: TGTGCCAGCAGTCGGACAGCGTCCTACGAGCAGTACTTC.

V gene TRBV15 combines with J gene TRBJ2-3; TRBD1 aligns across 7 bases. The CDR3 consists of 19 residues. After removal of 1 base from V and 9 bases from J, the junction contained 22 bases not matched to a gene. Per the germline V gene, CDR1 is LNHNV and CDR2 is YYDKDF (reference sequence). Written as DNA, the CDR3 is TGTGCCACCAGCAGAGGGTATAGTATTGGGGACAGAGAATCGAAGACGCAGTATTTT. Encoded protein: CATSRGYSIGDRESKTQYF.

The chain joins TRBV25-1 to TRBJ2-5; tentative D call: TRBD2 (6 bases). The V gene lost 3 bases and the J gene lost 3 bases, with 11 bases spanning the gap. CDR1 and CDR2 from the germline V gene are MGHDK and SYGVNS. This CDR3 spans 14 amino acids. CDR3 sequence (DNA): TGTGCCAGCAGTGACACCAGGACTAAAGAGACCCAGTACTTC. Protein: CASSDTRTKETQYF.

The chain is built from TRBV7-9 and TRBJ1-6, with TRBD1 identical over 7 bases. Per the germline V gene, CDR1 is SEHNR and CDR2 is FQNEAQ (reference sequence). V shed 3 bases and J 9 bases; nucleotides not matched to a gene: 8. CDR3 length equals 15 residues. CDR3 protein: CASSLSNRGTSPLHF. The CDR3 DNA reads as TGTGCCAGCAGCTTGTCCAACAGGGGAACTTCACCCCTCCACTTT.

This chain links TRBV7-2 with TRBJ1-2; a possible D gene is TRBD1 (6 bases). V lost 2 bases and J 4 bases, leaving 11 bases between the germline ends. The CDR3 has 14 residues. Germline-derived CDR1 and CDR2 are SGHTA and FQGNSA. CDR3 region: CASSLLGDTYGYTF. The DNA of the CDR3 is TGTGCCAGCAGCTTATTGGGGGACACCTATGGCTACACCTTC.

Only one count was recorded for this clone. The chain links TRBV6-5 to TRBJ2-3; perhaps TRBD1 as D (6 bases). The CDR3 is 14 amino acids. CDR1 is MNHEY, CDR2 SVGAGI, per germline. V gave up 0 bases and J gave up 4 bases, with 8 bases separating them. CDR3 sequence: CASSYSKGADTQYF. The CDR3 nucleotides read TGTGCCAGCAGTTACTCGAAGGGGGCAGATACGCAGTATTTT.

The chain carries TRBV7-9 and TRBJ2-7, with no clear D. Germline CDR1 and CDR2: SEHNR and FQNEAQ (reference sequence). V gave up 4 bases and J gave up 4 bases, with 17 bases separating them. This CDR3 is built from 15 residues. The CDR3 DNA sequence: TGTGCCAGCAGCTCAGCAGACATGTCCCCGTACGAGCAGTACTTC. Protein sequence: CASSSADMSPYEQYF.

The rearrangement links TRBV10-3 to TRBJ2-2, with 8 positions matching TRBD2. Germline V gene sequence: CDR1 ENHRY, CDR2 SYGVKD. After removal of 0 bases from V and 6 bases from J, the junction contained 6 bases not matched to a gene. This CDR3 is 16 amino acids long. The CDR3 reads CAISESMSGGSGELFF. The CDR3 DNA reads TGTGCCATCAGTGAGTCGATGTCGGGGGGGTCCGGGGAGCTGTTTTTT.

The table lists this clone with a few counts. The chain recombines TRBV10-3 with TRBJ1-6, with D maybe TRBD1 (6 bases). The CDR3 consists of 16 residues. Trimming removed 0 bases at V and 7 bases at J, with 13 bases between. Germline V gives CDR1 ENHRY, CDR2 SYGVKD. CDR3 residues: CAISESIAQGNSPLHF. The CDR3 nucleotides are TGTGCCATCAGTGAGTCGATTGCACAGGGAAATTCACCCCTCCACTTT.

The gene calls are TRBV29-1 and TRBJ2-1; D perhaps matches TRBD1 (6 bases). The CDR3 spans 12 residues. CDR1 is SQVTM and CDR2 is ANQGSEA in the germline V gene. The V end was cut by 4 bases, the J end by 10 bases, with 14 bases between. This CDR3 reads CSVGLGGGEQFF. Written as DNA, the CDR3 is TGCAGCGTTGGCCTAGGGGGTGGGGAGCAGTTCTTC.

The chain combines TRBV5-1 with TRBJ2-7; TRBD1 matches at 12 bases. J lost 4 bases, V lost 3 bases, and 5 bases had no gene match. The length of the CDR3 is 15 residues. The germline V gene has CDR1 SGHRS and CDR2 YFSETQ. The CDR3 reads CASSSGTGGFYEQYF. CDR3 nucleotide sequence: TGCGCCAGCAGCTCCGGGACAGGGGGCTTTTACGAGCAGTACTTC.

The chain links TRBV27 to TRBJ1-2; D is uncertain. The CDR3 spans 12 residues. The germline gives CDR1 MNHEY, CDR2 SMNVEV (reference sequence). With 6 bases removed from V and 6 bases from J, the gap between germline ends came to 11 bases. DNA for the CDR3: TGTGCCAGCAGGGGCTGGCGTAATGGCTACACCTTC. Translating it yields CASRGWRNGYTF.

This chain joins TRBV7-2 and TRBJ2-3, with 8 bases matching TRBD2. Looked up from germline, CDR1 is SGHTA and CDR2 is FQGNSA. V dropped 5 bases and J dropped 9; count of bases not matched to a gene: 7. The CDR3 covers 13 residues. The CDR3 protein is CASSPSGGDTQYF. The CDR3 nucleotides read TGTGCCAGCAGCCCCTCGGGAGGGGACACGCAGTATTTT.

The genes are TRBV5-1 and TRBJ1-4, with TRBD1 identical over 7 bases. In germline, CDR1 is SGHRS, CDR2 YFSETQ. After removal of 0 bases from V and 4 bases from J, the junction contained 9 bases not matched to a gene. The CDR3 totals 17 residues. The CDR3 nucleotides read TGCGCCAGCAGCTTGGGCTATGGACAGGCGGGTAATGAAAAACTGTTTTTT. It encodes CASSLGYGQAGNEKLFF.

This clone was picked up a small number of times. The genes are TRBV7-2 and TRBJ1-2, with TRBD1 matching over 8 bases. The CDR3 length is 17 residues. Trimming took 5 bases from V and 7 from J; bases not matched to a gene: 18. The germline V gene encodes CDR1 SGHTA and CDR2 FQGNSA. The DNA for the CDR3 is TGTGCCAGCAGCCAGCCATTCGAGACAGGGGTTCGGGTTGGCTACACCTTC. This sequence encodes CASSQPFETGVRVGYTF. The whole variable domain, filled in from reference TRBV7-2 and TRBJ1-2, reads GAGVSQSPSNKVTEKGKDVELRCDPISGHTALYWYRQSLGQGLEFLIYFQGNSAPDKSGLPSDRFSAERTGGSVSTLTIQRTQQEDSAVYLCASSQPFETGVRVGYTFGSGTRLTVV.

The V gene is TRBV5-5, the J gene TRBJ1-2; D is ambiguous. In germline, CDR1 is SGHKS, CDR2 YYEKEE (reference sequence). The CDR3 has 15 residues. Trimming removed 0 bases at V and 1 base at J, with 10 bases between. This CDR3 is CASSLASTINYGYTF. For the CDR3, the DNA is TGTGCCAGCAGCTTGGCTAGCACGATTAACTATGGCTACACCTTC.